This T cell receptor (beta chain) was found in a study of T-cell reconstitution after alpha-beta-depleted transplantation in children. Molecular barcoding with unique molecular identifiers was used for the TCRbeta library. TCRdb fed the PCR reads into MiXCR, producing one record per CDR3 protein. The table lists about 980,000 distinct CDR3 sequences, around 30% of them singletons, with around 30% in the top ten. Study-level findings and limits: T-cell counts and diversity at one year following transplant were attributed mainly to newly produced T cells.

This clonotype has more than one count but fewer than ten. The antigen is not known. This CDR3 has 12 amino acids. Trimming removed 2 bases at V and 6 bases at J, with 6 bases between. Looked up from germline, CDR1 is KGHDR and CDR2 is SFDVKD. The chain combines TRBV24-1 with TRBJ2-5; D unclear. This clonotype was obtained from a boy younger than two who had a stem cell transplant for SCID, so the T cells may come from the graft donor. Sequences were derived from PBMCs, mostly from graft donor cells, sampled 360 days after TCRalphabeta/CD19-depleted stem cell transplant. The CDR3 coding sequence is TGTGCCACCAGTGATTCTTCGCAGACCCAGTACTTC. Amino acid sequence: CATSDSSQTQYF.